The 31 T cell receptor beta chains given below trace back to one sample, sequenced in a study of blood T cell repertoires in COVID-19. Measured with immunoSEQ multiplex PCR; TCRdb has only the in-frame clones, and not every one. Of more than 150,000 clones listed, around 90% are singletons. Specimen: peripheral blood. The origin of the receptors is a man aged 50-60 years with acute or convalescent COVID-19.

Here the CDR3 reads CASSPRGLADPYNEQFF. In DNA, the CDR3 is TGTGCCAGCTCACCACGCGGACTAGCGGACCCATACAATGAGCAGTTCTTC. The chain has TRBV18 and TRBJ2-1; 10 bases line up with TRBD2. CDR1 is KGHSH, CDR2 LQKENI, per germline. V dropped 1 base and J dropped 4; count of bases not matched to a gene: 7. The CDR3 is 17 residues long.

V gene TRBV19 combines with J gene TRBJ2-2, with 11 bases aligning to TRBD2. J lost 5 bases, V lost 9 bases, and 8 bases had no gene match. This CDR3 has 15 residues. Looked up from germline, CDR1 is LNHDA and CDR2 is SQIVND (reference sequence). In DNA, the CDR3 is TGTGCCAGAACACCCCTAGCGGGAGGTACCGGGGAGCTGTTTTTT. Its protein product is CARTPLAGGTGELFF.

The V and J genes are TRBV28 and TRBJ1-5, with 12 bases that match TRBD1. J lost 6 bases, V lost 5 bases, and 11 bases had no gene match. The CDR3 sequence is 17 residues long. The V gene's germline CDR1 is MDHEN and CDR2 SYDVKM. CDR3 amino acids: CASSRGQGASGSQPQHF. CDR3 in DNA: TGTGCCAGCAGTCGGGGACAGGGGGCGAGTGGAAGTCAGCCCCAGCATTTT. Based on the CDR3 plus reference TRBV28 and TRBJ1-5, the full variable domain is DVKVTQSSRYLVKRTGEKVFLECVQDMDHENMFWYRQDPGLGLRLIYFSYDVKMKEKGDIPEGYSVSREKKERFSLILESASTNQTSMYLCASSRGQGASGSQPQHFGDGTRLSIL.

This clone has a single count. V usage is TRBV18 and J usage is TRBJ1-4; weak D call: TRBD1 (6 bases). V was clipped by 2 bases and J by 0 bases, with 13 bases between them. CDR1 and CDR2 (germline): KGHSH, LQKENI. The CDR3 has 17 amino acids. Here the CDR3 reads CASSPKGTFATNEKLFF. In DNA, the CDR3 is TGTGCCAGCTCACCAAAAGGGACATTTGCAACTAATGAAAAACTGTTTTTT.

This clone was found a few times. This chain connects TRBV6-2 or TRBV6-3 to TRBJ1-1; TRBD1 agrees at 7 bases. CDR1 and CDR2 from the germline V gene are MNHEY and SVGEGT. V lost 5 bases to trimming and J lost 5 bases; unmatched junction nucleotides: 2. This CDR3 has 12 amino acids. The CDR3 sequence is CASSQGETEAFF. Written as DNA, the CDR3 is TGTGCCAGCAGTCAGGGGGAAACTGAAGCTTTCTTT.

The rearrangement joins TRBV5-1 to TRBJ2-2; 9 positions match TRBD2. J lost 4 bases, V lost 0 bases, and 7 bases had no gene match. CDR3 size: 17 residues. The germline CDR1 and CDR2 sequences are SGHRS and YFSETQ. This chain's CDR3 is CASSLDGGRASTGELFF. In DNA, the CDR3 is TGCGCCAGCAGCTTGGACGGCGGGAGGGCCTCCACCGGGGAGCTGTTTTTT.

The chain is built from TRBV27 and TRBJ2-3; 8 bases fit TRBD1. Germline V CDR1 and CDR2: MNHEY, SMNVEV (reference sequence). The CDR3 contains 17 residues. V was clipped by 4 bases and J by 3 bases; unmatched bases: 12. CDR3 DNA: TGTGCCAGCAGTTCGTGGGGACAGGTATTGGGAACAGATACGCAGTATTTT. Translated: CASSSWGQVLGTDTQYF.

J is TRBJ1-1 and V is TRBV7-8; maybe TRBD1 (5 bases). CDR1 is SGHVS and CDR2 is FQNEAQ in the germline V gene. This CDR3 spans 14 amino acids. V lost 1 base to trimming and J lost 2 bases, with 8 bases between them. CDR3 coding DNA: TGTGCCAGCAGCTTAGGGACACCTAACACTGAAGCTTTCTTT. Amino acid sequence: CASSLGTPNTEAFF.

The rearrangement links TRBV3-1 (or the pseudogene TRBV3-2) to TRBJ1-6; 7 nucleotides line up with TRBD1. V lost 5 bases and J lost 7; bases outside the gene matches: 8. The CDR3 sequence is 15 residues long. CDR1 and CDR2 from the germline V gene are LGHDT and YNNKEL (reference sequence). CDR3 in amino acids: CASSGYRGPNSPLHF. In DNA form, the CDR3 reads TGTGCCAGCAGCGGATACAGGGGTCCCAATTCACCCCTCCACTTT.

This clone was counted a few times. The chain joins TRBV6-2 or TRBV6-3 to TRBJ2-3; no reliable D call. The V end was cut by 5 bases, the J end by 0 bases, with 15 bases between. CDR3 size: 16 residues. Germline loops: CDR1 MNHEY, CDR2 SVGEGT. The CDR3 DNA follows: TGTGCCAGCAGTCCACTGGGCACTTCTAGCACAGATACGCAGTATTTT. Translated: CASSPLGTSSTDTQYF.

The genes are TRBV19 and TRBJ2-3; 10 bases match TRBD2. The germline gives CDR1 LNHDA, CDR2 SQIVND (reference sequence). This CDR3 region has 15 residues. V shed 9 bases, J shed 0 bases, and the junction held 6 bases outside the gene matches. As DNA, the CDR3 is TGTGCCAGCAGCGGGAGGGGACATAGCACAGATACGCAGTATTTT. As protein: CASSGRGHSTDTQYF.

The chain's CDR3 is CASSLQGGGEPQHF. CDR3 coding DNA: TGCGCCAGCAGCTTGCAGGGAGGGGGGGAGCCCCAGCATTTT. This chain links TRBV5-1 with TRBJ1-5; D perhaps matches TRBD1 (6 bases). The CDR3 covers 14 residues. The germline CDR1 and CDR2 sequences are SGHRS and YFSETQ. Trimming removed 1 base from V and 8 bases from J, with 13 bases in between.

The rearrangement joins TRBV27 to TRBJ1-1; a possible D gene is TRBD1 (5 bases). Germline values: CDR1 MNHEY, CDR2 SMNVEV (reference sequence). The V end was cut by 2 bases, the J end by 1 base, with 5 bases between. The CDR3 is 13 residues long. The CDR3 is CASSLGANTEAFF. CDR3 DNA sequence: TGTGCCAGCAGTTTAGGGGCGAACACTGAAGCTTTCTTT.

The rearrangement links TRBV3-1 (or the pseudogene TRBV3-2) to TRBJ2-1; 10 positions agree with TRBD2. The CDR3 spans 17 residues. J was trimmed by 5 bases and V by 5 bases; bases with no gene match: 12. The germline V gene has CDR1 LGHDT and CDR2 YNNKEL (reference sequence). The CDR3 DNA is TGTGCCAGCAGCAGCCGGACTAGCGGAAACTTCGACAATGAGCAGTTCTTC. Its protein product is CASSSRTSGNFDNEQFF.

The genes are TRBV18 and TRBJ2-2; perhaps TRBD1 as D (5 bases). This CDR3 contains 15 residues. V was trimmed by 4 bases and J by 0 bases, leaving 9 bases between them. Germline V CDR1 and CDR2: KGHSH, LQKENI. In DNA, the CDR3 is TGTGCCAGCTCACGAGACAGAGCGAACACCGGGGAGCTGTTTTTT. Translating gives CASSRDRANTGELFF.

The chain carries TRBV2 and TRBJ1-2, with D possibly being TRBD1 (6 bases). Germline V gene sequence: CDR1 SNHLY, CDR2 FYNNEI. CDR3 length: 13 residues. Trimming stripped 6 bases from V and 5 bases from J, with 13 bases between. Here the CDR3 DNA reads TGTGCCAGCAGGTCAGGGGATCGTTATGGCTACACCTTC. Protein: CASRSGDRYGYTF.

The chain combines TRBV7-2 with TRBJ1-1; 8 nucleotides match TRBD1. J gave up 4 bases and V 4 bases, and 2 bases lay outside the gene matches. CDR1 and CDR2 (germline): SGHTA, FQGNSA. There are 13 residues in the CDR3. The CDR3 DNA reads TGTGCCAGCAGCTCTGGACAGGGCACTGAAGCTTTCTTT. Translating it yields CASSSGQGTEAFF.

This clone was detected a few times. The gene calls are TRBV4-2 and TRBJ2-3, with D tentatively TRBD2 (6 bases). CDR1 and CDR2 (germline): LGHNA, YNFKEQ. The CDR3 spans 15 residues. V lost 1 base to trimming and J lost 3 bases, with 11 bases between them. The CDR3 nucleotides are TGTGCCAGCAGCCAAGTCAGCGGGCAAACAGATACGCAGTATTTT. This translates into CASSQVSGQTDTQYF.

The CDR3 protein is CASSLSSFGEYNEQFF. In DNA form, the CDR3 reads TGTGCCAGCAGTTTATCGTCCTTCGGGGAGTACAATGAGCAGTTCTTC. The chain is built from TRBV27 and TRBJ2-1; D is perhaps TRBD2 (5 bases). The CDR3 extends over 16 amino acids. CDR1 MNHEY and CDR2 SMNVEV come from the germline V gene (reference sequence). V lost 0 bases and J lost 4, with 13 bases in between.

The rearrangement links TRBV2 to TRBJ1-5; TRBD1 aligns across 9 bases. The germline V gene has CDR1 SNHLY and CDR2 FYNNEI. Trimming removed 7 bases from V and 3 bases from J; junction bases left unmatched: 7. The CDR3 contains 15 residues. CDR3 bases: TGTGCCAGCACCCCGGGACAGGGCTACAATCAGCCCCAGCATTTT. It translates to CASTPGQGYNQPQHF.

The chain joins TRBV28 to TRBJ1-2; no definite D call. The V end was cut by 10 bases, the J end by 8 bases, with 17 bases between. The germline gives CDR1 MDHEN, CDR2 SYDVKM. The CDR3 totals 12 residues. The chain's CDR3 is CATGLPPWGYTF. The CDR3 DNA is TGTGCCACAGGTCTTCCACCCTGGGGCTACACCTTC.

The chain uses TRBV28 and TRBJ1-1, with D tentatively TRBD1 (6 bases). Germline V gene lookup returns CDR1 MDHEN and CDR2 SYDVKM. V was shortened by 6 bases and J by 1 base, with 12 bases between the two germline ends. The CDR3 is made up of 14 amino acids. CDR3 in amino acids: CASSRGGSNTEAFF. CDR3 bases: TGTGCCAGCAGCAGAGGGGGTTCGAACACTGAAGCTTTCTTT.

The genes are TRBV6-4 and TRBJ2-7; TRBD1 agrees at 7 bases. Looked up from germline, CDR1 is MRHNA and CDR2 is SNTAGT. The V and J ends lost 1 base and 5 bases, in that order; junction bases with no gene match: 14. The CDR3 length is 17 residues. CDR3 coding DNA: TGTGCCAGCAGTGACTGTATAGGGGGCGATCGCTGGGACGAGCAGTACTTC. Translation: CASSDCIGGDRWDEQYF.

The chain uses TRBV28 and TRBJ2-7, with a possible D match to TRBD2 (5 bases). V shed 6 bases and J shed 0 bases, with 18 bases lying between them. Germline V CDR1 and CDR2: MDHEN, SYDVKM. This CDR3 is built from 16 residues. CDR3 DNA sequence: TGTGCCAGCAGCCTGCGGTCTCGCGGGTACTCCTACGAGCAGTACTTC. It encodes CASSLRSRGYSYEQYF. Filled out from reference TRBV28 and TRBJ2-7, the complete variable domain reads DVKVTQSSRYLVKRTGEKVFLECVQDMDHENMFWYRQDPGLGLRLIYFSYDVKMKEKGDIPEGYSVSREKKERFSLILESASTNQTSMYLCASSLRSRGYSYEQYFGPGTRLTVT.

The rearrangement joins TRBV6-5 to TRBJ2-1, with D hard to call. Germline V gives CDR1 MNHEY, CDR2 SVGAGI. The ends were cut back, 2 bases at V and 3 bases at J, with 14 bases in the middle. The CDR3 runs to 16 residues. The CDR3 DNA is TGTGCCAGCAGTTACGTAGGCCAGGTGCGCTACAATGAGCAGTTCTTC. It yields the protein CASSYVGQVRYNEQFF.

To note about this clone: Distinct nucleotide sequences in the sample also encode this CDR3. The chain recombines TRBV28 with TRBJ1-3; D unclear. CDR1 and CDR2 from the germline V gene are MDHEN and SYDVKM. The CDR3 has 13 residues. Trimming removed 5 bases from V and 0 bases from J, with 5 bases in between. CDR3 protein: CASSPSSGNTIYF. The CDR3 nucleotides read TGTGCCAGCAGTCCCTCCTCTGGAAACACCATATATTTT.

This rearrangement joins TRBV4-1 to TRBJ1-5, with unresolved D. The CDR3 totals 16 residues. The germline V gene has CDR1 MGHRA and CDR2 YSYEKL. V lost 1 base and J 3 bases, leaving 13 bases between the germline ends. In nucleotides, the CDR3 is TGCGCCAGCAGCCAAGCTATGGCCGGGTTCAATCAGCCCCAGCATTTT. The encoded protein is CASSQAMAGFNQPQHF.

CDR3 nucleotide sequence: TGTGCCAGCAGTGATCCCGGGAGGGGCTATGGCTACACCTTC. It encodes CASSDPGRGYGYTF. This rearrangement joins TRBV6-1 to TRBJ1-2; perhaps TRBD1 as D (5 bases). Trimming took 3 bases from V and 4 from J, leaving 12 bases between them. Germline V gene data show CDR1 as MNHNS and CDR2 as SASEGT. CDR3 size: 14 residues.

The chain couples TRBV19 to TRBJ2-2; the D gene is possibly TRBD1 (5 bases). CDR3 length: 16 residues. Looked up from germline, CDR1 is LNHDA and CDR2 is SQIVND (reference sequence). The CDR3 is CASHRWWGLGTGELFF. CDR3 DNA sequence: TGTGCGAGCCACAGGTGGTGGGGATTAGGTACCGGGGAGCTGTTTTTT.

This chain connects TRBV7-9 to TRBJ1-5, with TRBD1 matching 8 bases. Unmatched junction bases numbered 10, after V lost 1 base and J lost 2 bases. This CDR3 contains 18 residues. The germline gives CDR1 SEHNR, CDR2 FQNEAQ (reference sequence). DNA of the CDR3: TGTGCCAGCAGCTTAGTTGGCGCAGGGGGCGCCGGCAATCAGCCCCAGCATTTT. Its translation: CASSLVGAGGAGNQPQHF.

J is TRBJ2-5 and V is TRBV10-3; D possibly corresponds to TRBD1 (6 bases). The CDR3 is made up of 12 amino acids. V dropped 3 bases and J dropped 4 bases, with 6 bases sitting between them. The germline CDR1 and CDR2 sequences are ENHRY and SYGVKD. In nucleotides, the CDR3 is TGTGCCATCAGTGAACAGGGAGAGACCCAGTACTTC. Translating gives CAISEQGETQYF.